Each of the 15 T cell receptor beta chains below was sequenced from the same sample in a study of graft-versus-host responses after intestinal transplantation (dated by TCRdb to 2020 to 2022). Their antigen targets remain unknown. The time point label here, explained by the study, means: cells obtained before transplantation from donor or recipient. The method was the immunoSEQ multiplex PCR assay. TCRdb retrieved this table from immuneACCESS and kept in-frame rearrangements only. Not all clones are present; in checked studies, unresolved V genes account for under half, and no reason is known for the remainder. In this sample the table shows 95,000 to 110,000 clones, roughly 87% of which occur a single time. The ten largest clones take up roughly 0.64% of the sample. The source material was unstimulated CD4+ T cells sorted from spleen or lymph node cells, sampled before transplant. The receptors stem from a human donor who was the organ donor for an intestinal transplant.

The rearrangement joins TRBV6-1 to TRBJ2-7; no firm D call. Germline CDR1 MNHNS, CDR2 SASEGT. V shed 4 bases and J shed 4 bases, with 5 bases lying between them. There are 11 residues in the CDR3. Here the CDR3 DNA reads TGTGCCAGCAGTGCCGGGTACGAGCAGTACTTC. It yields the protein CASSAGYEQYF.

This clone was counted a single time. The same CDR3 is also encoded by other DNA sequences in this sample. The V gene is TRBV4-2, the J gene TRBJ2-2; 8 positions match TRBD2. The CDR3 totals 18 residues. Looked up from germline, CDR1 is LGHNA and CDR2 is YNFKEQ. Trimming cost V 1 base and J 5 bases; bases outside gene matches: 12. CDR3 loop: CASSQALGTRHRTGELFF. The DNA of the CDR3 is TGTGCCAGCAGCCAAGCACTAGGGACTAGACATCGGACCGGGGAGCTGTTTTTT.

The count of this clone is one. The chain combines TRBV5-1 with TRBJ2-3; D tentatively reads TRBD1 or TRBD2 (5 bases each). Germline values: CDR1 SGHRS, CDR2 YFSETQ. The CDR3 has 16 residues. V was pared by 1 base and J by 1 base, with 13 bases between. The CDR3: CASSLTDTRGTDTQYF. The CDR3 DNA follows: TGCGCCAGCAGCTTGACGGACACGCGGGGCACAGATACGCAGTATTTT.

The chain employs TRBV21-1 and TRBJ2-6; TRBD1, the D gene given by the table, was not confirmed from the DNA. TRBV21-1 is classified as a pseudogene. The CDR3 extends over 18 amino acids. CDR3 sequence: CASTQPGQGAPGANVLTF. CDR3 DNA sequence: TGTGCCAGCACCCAACCGGGACAGGGGGCTCCTGGGGCCAACGTCCTGACTTTC.

The chain joins TRBV4-2 to TRBJ1-1; D gene ambiguous. From germline, CDR1 is LGHNA and CDR2 YNFKEQ. This CDR3 has 14 residues. V was shortened by 1 base and J by 0 bases, with 6 bases between the two germline ends. CDR3 region: CASSQGGLNTEAFF. CDR3 nucleotide sequence: TGTGCCAGCAGCCAAGGAGGGTTGAACACTGAAGCTTTCTTT.

The gene calls are TRBV9 and TRBJ1-1, with a possible D match to TRBD1 (6 bases). Germline loops: CDR1 SGDLS, CDR2 YYNGEE. This CDR3 region has 15 residues. Trimming took off 3 bases at V and 6 bases at J, with 18 bases between the two ends. DNA of the CDR3: TGTGCCAGCAGCGGGAGGGAGGGGGGTTCGTCTGAAGCTTTCTTT. Its translation: CASSGREGGSSEAFF. Filled out from reference TRBV9 and TRBJ1-1, the complete variable domain reads DSGVTQTPKHLITATGQRVTLRCSPRSGDLSVYWYQQSLDQGLQFLIQYYNGEERAKGNILERFSAQQFPDLHSELNLSSLELGDSALYFCASSGREGGSSEAFFGQGTRLTVV.

The chain has TRBV29-1 and TRBJ2-3; 8 bases align to TRBD2. The V gene's germline CDR1 is SQVTM and CDR2 ANQGSEA. This CDR3 is built from 13 residues. The ends lost 6 bases at V and 2 bases at J; junction bases unmatched: 4. In nucleotides, the CDR3 is TGCAGCGTCGCGGGAGGTCCCACAGATACGCAGTATTTT. Translation: CSVAGGPTDTQYF.

The V gene is TRBV5-4, the J gene TRBJ2-1; D is unresolved. The germline gives CDR1 SGHNT, CDR2 YYREEE (reference sequence). The CDR3 loop spans 12 amino acids. Between the trimmed V and J ends, which lost 5 bases and 9 bases, there was a span of 12 bases. The chain's CDR3 is CASSSLSGEQFF. CDR3 DNA: TGTGCCAGCAGTTCCCTTTCCGGTGAGCAGTTCTTC.

The chain is built from TRBV29-1 and TRBJ1-2; TRBD1 aligns across 9 bases. CDR1 and CDR2 from the germline V gene are SQVTM and ANQGSEA. The CDR3 loop spans 15 amino acids. The junction had 6 bases not matched to a gene; V was cut back by 3 bases and J by 1 base. CDR3: CSVEPYRGLNYGYTF. The CDR3 DNA reads TGCAGCGTTGAGCCCTACAGGGGGCTTAACTATGGCTACACCTTC. The whole variable domain, remainder taken from reference TRBV29-1 and TRBJ1-2, is SAVISQKPSRDICQRGTSLTIQCQVDSQVTMMFWYRQQPGQSLTLIATANQGSEATYESGFVIDKFPISRPNLTFSTLTVSNMSPEDSSIYLCSVEPYRGLNYGYTFGSGTRLTVV.

This chain connects TRBV19 to TRBJ2-7; 9 nucleotides line up with TRBD1. The CDR3 runs 13 residues. V trimming: 5 bases; J trimming: 3 bases; junction bases outside the gene matches: 2. Germline CDR1 LNHDA, CDR2 SQIVND (reference sequence). CDR3 residues: CASSADRGYEQYF. In DNA, the CDR3 is TGTGCCAGTAGTGCGGACAGGGGCTACGAGCAGTACTTC.

CDR3 sequence (DNA): TGCGCCAGCAGTCACACCCGATGGGGGACTGAAGCTTTCTTT. It is translated as CASSHTRWGTEAFF. The chain is built from TRBV10-2 and TRBJ1-1; perhaps TRBD1 as D (5 bases). The CDR3 has 14 amino acids. With 5 bases removed from V and 5 bases from J, the gap between germline ends came to 15 bases. Germline assignment: CDR1 WSHSY and CDR2 SAAADI.

The V and J genes are TRBV28 and TRBJ2-2; a weak D match, TRBD1 (6 bases). This CDR3 spans 13 amino acids. Trimming removed 11 bases from V and 7 bases from J, with 17 bases in between. From germline, CDR1 is MDHEN and CDR2 SYDVKM. As DNA, the CDR3 is TGTGCCTCCAGGGAAGGGGGTGTCGGGGAGCTGTTTTTT. As protein: CASREGGVGELFF.

The J gene is TRBJ2-5, the V gene TRBV19; 10 nucleotides match TRBD1. The germline gives CDR1 LNHDA, CDR2 SQIVND (reference sequence). This CDR3 contains 18 residues. J was trimmed by 5 bases and V by 5 bases; bases with no gene match: 17. The CDR3 loop is CASSDRTGGFSARETQYF. DNA of the CDR3: TGTGCCAGTAGTGACCGGACAGGGGGGTTTTCAGCGAGGGAGACCCAGTACTTC.

The rearrangement uses TRBV19 and TRBJ1-1; D unresolved. Germline V lookup: CDR1 LNHDA, CDR2 SQIVND (reference sequence). The CDR3 has 15 residues. The V and J ends lost 4 bases and 1 base respectively, with 13 bases between them. This CDR3 reads CASSSRRTANTEAFF. The CDR3 DNA reads as TGTGCCAGTAGTAGTAGACGGACGGCGAACACTGAAGCTTTCTTT.

J is TRBJ2-5 and V is TRBV5-4; D gene ambiguous. V dropped 2 bases and J dropped 4 bases, with 12 bases sitting between them. Per the germline V gene, CDR1 is SGHNT and CDR2 is YYREEE (reference sequence). The CDR3 length is 14 residues. The CDR3 DNA reads TGTGCCAGCAGCTTAGGCCAGATCAGAGAGACCCAGTACTTC. Protein product: CASSLGQIRETQYF.